The present entry profiles one T cell receptor beta chain with its context. The entry originates in a study of blood T cell repertoires in COVID-19. CDR3 length: 13 residues. Looked up from germline, CDR1 is ENHRY and CDR2 is SYGVKD. V was shortened by 3 bases and J by 5 bases, with 7 bases between the two germline ends. Profiling relied on immunoSEQ multiplex PCR, and the TCRdb table lists in-frame clones only, not all of them. Among some 150,000 clones listed, around 87% were seen once. The sample taken for sequencing was peripheral blood. The rearrangement joins TRBV10-3 to TRBJ1-4, with unresolved D. The receptor was isolated from a man aged 50 to 59 with active COVID-19. In DNA form, the CDR3 reads TGTGCCATCAGTGAATGGGAGAATGAAAAACTGTTTTTT. Amino acid sequence: CAISEWENEKLFF.